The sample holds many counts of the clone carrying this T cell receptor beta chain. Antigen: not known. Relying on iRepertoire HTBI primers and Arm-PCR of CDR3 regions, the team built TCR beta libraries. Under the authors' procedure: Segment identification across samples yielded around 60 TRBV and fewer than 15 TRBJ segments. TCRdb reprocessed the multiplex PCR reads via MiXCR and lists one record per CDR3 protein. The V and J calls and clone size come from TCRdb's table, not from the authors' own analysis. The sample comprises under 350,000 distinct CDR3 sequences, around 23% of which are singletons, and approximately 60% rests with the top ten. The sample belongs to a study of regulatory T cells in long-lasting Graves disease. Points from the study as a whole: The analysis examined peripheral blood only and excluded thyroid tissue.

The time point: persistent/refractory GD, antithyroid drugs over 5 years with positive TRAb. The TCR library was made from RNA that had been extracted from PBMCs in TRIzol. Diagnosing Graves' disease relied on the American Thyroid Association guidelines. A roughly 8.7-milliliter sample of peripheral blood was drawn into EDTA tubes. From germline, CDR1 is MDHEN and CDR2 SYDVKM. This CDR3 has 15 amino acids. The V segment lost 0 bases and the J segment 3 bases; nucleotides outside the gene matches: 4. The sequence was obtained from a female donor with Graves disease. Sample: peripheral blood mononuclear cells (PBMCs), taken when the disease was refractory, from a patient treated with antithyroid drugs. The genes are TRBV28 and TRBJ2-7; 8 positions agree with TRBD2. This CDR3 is CASSLWVSGDYEQYF. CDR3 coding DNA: TGTGCCAGCAGTTTATGGGTTAGCGGGGACTACGAGCAGTACTTC. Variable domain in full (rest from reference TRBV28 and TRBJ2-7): DVKVTQSSRYLVKRTGEKVFLECVQDMDHENMFWYRQDPGLGLRLIYFSYDVKMKEKGDIPEGYSVSREKKERFSLILESASTNQTSMYLCASSLWVSGDYEQYFGPGTRLTVT.